These 28 T cell receptor beta chains were sequenced from one sample in a study of T cell changes during pregnancy in multiple sclerosis. TCRdb's copy holds only in-frame clones and misses some; the assay was immunoSEQ multiplex PCR. The sample shows 95,000 to 110,000 clones, approximately 90% of them seen only once. The source was peripheral blood, collected after pregnancy. The receptors here all came from a female donor with multiple sclerosis, enrolled in a pregnancy study.

The rearrangement joins TRBV28 to TRBJ2-1; TRBD2 agrees at 9 bases. Germline V gene data show CDR1 as MDHEN and CDR2 as SYDVKM. This CDR3 comprises 16 residues. J gave up 7 bases and V 2 bases, and 9 bases lay outside the gene matches. This CDR3 is CASSLAGSGRWNEQFF. The CDR3 nucleotides read TGTGCCAGCAGTTTAGCCGGTAGCGGGAGATGGAATGAGCAGTTCTTC.

This chain uses TRBV9 with TRBJ2-1; D call uncertain. V gave up 4 bases and J gave up 7 bases, with 9 bases separating them. The CDR3 length is 12 residues. The V gene's germline CDR1 is SGDLS and CDR2 YYNGEE. The chain's CDR3 is CASSSRSNEQFF. CDR3 nucleotides: TGTGCCAGCAGCTCCCGGTCAAATGAGCAGTTCTTC.

The CDR3 loop reads CASSSMGLNYEQYF. DNA of the CDR3: TGTGCCAGCAGCTCAATGGGACTGAATTACGAGCAGTACTTC. The chain recombines TRBV11-2 with TRBJ2-7; D might be TRBD2 (6 bases). CDR1 and CDR2 from the germline V gene are SGHAT and FQNNGV. V dropped 4 bases and J dropped 4 bases, with 14 bases sitting between them. The CDR3 length is 14 residues.

V usage is TRBV5-1 and J usage is TRBJ1-4, with a weak D call TRBD1 (6 bases). The germline V and J ends were trimmed by 4 bases and 0 bases, with 10 bases remaining between them. CDR1 SGHRS and CDR2 YFSETQ come from the germline V gene. The CDR3 spans 15 residues. CDR3 bases: TGCGCCAGCAGCCTGGGACAAGCAACTAATGAAAAACTGTTTTTT. It encodes CASSLGQATNEKLFF.

The chain recombines TRBV7-9 with TRBJ2-7, with D tentatively TRBD2 (5 bases). The CDR3 loop spans 14 amino acids. Trimming pared 0 bases from V and 3 bases from J, leaving 9 bases between. Germline V gives CDR1 SEHNR, CDR2 FQNEAQ (reference sequence). The CDR3 DNA follows: TGTGCCAGCAGCTTAGCAGGGAGTGGCTACGAGCAGTACTTC. Translation: CASSLAGSGYEQYF.

This chain uses TRBV12-5 with TRBJ1-2; 7 positions agree with TRBD1. This CDR3 comprises 14 residues. The V segment lost 5 bases and the J segment 0 bases; nucleotides outside the gene matches: 3. The germline CDR1 and CDR2 sequences are LGHNT and FRNRAP. CDR3 nucleotides: TGTGCTAGTGGTCTGGGACAGCCTAACTATGGCTACACCTTC. Its translation: CASGLGQPNYGYTF.

V and J are TRBV4-1 and TRBJ2-3, with a tentative D call TRBD2 (6 bases). V lost 1 base and J lost 4, with 9 bases in between. There are 14 residues in the CDR3. CDR1 and CDR2 (germline): MGHRA, YSYEKL. CDR3 bases: TGCGCCAGCAGCCAAGCGGGGGAGCCAGATACGCAGTATTTT. Translated: CASSQAGEPDTQYF.

The chain uses TRBV2 and TRBJ1-6; D is unresolved. The CDR3 is 12 amino acids. V lost 4 bases, J lost 7 bases, and 5 bases lay in between. The germline CDR1 and CDR2 sequences are SNHLY and FYNNEI. The CDR3 DNA is TGTGCCAGCAGTGCCGTCAATTCACCCCTCCACTTT. Encoded protein: CASSAVNSPLHF.

This chain uses TRBV19 with TRBJ2-1, with 10 bases fitting TRBD2. Germline loops: CDR1 LNHDA, CDR2 SQIVND (reference sequence). V was pared by 4 bases and J by 2 bases, with 5 bases of the junction left unmatched. This CDR3 is 16 amino acids long. The CDR3 sequence is CASSTRTSGTYNEQFF. CDR3 bases: TGTGCCAGTAGTACCCGGACTAGCGGAACCTACAATGAGCAGTTCTTC.

The CDR3 sequence: CASSPESRGREGNIQYF. CDR3 DNA sequence: TGTGCCAGCAGCCCCGAGAGCAGGGGGCGCGAAGGAAACATTCAGTACTTC. This sequence joins TRBV21-1 and TRBJ2-4; the D call of TRBD1 is as the table states it, not checked on the DNA. TRBV21-1 is tagged as a pseudogene. The CDR3 spans 17 residues.

The count of this clone is one. The genes are TRBV6-1 and TRBJ2-7, with D maybe TRBD2 (5 bases). Trimming left V 4 bases short and J 0 bases short, with 13 bases between. The germline gives CDR1 MNHNS, CDR2 SASEGT. This CDR3 is 15 amino acids long. The CDR3 protein is CASSGERTHSYEQYF. CDR3 nucleotides: TGTGCCAGCAGTGGGGAGAGGACTCACTCCTACGAGCAGTACTTC.

The chain has TRBV28 and TRBJ2-3; 10 nucleotides agree with TRBD1. The CDR3 length is 15 residues. Germline loops: CDR1 MDHEN, CDR2 SYDVKM. Trimming at V came to 5 bases and at J to 2 bases, leaving 4 bases not matched to a gene. CDR3 nucleotide sequence: TGTGCCAGCAGTCTTGACAGGGGGCACACAGATACGCAGTATTTT. This encodes CASSLDRGHTDTQYF.

The chain links TRBV5-1 to TRBJ2-1; D might be TRBD1 (6 bases). V was pared by 4 bases and J by 0 bases, with 11 bases between. CDR1 SGHRS and CDR2 YFSETQ come from the germline V gene. The CDR3 is 15 amino acids. CDR3 DNA: TGCGCCAGCAGCCTAGGACAGATCTCCTACAATGAGCAGTTCTTC. Protein product: CASSLGQISYNEQFF. Together with reference TRBV5-1 and TRBJ2-1, the CDR3 gives the full variable domain: KAGVTQTPRYLIKTRGQQVTLSCSPISGHRSVSWYQQTPGQGLQFLFEYFSETQRNKGNFPGRFSGRQFSNSRSEMNVSTLELGDSALYLCASSLGQISYNEQFFGPGTRLTVL.

This clone was seen a single time. The rearrangement uses TRBV14 and TRBJ2-7; tentatively, D is TRBD1 (5 bases). The CDR3 covers 16 residues. Trimming shortened V by 4 bases and J by 6 bases, and 22 bases separated the two germline ends. Germline CDR1 and CDR2: SGHDN and FVKESK. The CDR3 DNA sequence: TGTGCCAGCAGCCCTATTGGGGCAGGTGGTGTAGGCGAGCAGTACTTC. Its translation is CASSPIGAGGVGEQYF.

The rearrangement links TRBV25-1 to TRBJ2-7; 14 bases are shared with TRBD2. Germline loops: CDR1 MGHDK, CDR2 SYGVNS. The CDR3 has 18 residues. Unmatched junction bases numbered 8, after V lost 4 bases and J lost 0 bases. CDR3 bases: TGTGCCAGCAGTGGGGGACTAGCGGGAGCTGGAAGCTCCTACGAGCAGTACTTC. This codes for CASSGGLAGAGSSYEQYF.

This clone has only one observation. This sequence joins TRBV6-1 and TRBJ2-3; the match to TRBD2 covers 11 bases. CDR1 is MNHNS and CDR2 is SASEGT in the germline V gene. The length of the CDR3 is 15 residues. The V segment lost 1 base and the J segment 4 bases; nucleotides outside the gene matches: 1. In DNA, the CDR3 is TGTGCCAGCAGTGAAGTTAGCGGGGGGGCAGATACGCAGTATTTT. It is translated as CASSEVSGGADTQYF.

The chain combines TRBV5-8 with TRBJ2-4; 8 bases line up with TRBD1. The CDR3 loop spans 15 amino acids. J gave up 3 bases and V 0 bases, and 2 bases lay outside the gene matches. CDR1 and CDR2 from the germline V gene are SGHTS and YDEGEE. DNA of the CDR3: TGTGCCAGCAGCTTGGGGACAGGGATCAAAAACATTCAGTACTTC. Translation gives CASSLGTGIKNIQYF.

The chain combines TRBV2 with TRBJ2-7; 8 bases fit TRBD2. The CDR3 extends over 17 amino acids. Germline V gene sequence: CDR1 SNHLY, CDR2 FYNNEI. With V trimmed by 4 bases and J by 2 bases, 13 bases remained unmatched. This CDR3 is CASSVLPWRGDTYEQYF. The CDR3 DNA follows: TGTGCCAGCAGTGTCCTGCCTTGGCGGGGGGATACCTACGAGCAGTACTTC.

This rearrangement joins TRBV27 to TRBJ2-3; 11 bases align to TRBD1. This CDR3 contains 16 residues. CDR1 and CDR2 (germline): MNHEY, SMNVEV (reference sequence). V dropped 5 bases and J dropped 2; count of bases not matched to a gene: 6. This CDR3 is CASSPGTGGPTDTQYF. DNA of the CDR3: TGTGCCAGCAGTCCCGGGACAGGGGGGCCCACAGATACGCAGTATTTT.

The chain has TRBV15 and TRBJ2-2; 9 positions match TRBD1. The CDR3 totals 18 residues. With 4 bases clipped from V and 6 bases from J, the junction kept 15 bases outside the gene matches. Looked up from germline, CDR1 is LNHNV and CDR2 is YYDKDF (reference sequence). The CDR3, as DNA: TGTGCCACCAGCACCTTTCTTAGACAGGGGGTTAATCCCGGGGAGCTGTTTTTT. Translating it yields CATSTFLRQGVNPGELFF.

The rearrangement links TRBV11-2 to TRBJ1-1, with no clear D. The ends were cut back, 2 bases at V and 5 bases at J, with 9 bases in the middle. The germline V gene has CDR1 SGHAT and CDR2 FQNNGV. This CDR3 contains 13 residues. CDR3 coding DNA: TGTGCCAGCAGCTTACGGCAGGTTACTGAAGCTTTCTTT. It is translated as CASSLRQVTEAFF.

The chain couples TRBV6-6 to TRBJ2-7; 8 bases align to TRBD1. The V and J ends lost 2 bases and 2 bases, in that order; junction bases with no gene match: 5. The CDR3 runs 15 residues. Germline assignment: CDR1 MNHNY and CDR2 SVGAGI (reference sequence). In DNA, the CDR3 is TGTGCCAGCAGTTACGACAGGGGAAAAGCCTACGAGCAGTACTTC. Protein sequence: CASSYDRGKAYEQYF.

V gene TRBV11-3 combines with J gene TRBJ2-7, with a tentative D call TRBD2 (6 bases). Germline CDR1 reads SGHNT; CDR2 reads YENEEA. Trimming took 2 bases from V and 1 from J, leaving 9 bases between them. The CDR3 spans 14 residues. The CDR3 reads CASSLWRDSYEQYF. The CDR3 DNA sequence: TGTGCCAGCAGCTTATGGAGGGATTCCTACGAGCAGTACTTC.

The gene calls are TRBV15 and TRBJ2-1; D gene uncertain. The V end lost 0 bases, the J end lost 4 bases, and 10 bases lay between the germline ends. Per the germline V gene, CDR1 is LNHNV and CDR2 is YYDKDF (reference sequence). The CDR3 covers 15 residues. CDR3 protein: CATSRDRQAYNEQFF. The DNA for the CDR3 is TGTGCCACCAGCAGAGATCGGCAGGCATACAATGAGCAGTTCTTC.

The chain links TRBV7-2 to TRBJ2-1; the D is unclear. Trimming shortened V by 1 base and J by 0 bases, and 7 bases separated the two germline ends. CDR1 and CDR2 from the germline V gene are SGHTA and FQGNSA. CDR3 length: 15 residues. In DNA, the CDR3 is TGTGCCAGCAGCTTAGGCTTCAGCTCCTACAATGAGCAGTTCTTC. Translated: CASSLGFSSYNEQFF.

The V gene is TRBV18, the J gene TRBJ2-2, with a tentative D call TRBD1 (6 bases). The CDR3 runs 13 residues. From germline, CDR1 is KGHSH and CDR2 LQKENI. The V and J ends lost 5 bases and 7 bases respectively, with 11 bases between them. The CDR3 is CASSKNRDGELFF. In DNA, the CDR3 is TGTGCCAGCTCAAAAAACAGGGACGGGGAGCTGTTTTTT.

This clone was seen only once. The CDR3 region is CSVGGGSTNQPQHF. CDR3 bases: TGCAGCGTCGGCGGCGGTTCGACGAATCAGCCCCAGCATTTT. This chain links TRBV29-1 with TRBJ1-5, with D unclear. In germline, CDR1 is SQVTM, CDR2 ANQGSEA. The CDR3 is 14 residues long. Trimming took off 6 bases at V and 4 bases at J, with 16 bases between the two ends.

The chain joins TRBV7-3 to TRBJ2-1, with 9 bases identical to TRBD2. The CDR3 spans 16 residues. V lost 5 bases, J lost 5 bases, and 10 bases stayed unmatched. Germline-derived CDR1 and CDR2 are SGHTA and FQGTGA. CDR3 nucleotides: TGTGCCAGCAGCCCCTTCGGTAGCGGGAGAGACAATGAGCAGTTCTTC. It codes for CASSPFGSGRDNEQFF.